This T cell receptor (beta chain) emerged from a study of T cells in Graves' hyperthyroidism and ophthalmopathy. Notes on the study in general: Blood also held most thyroid clonotypes expanded beyond 0.001.

Turning to this clonotype: As yet, its antigen is unknown.

RNA transcripts provided the source from which TCR beta CDR3 regions were amplified. In the first-round RT-PCR of the TCR CDR3, the HTBI primer set was used. Each CDR3 protein gets one entry after TCRdb re-called the multiplex PCR reads with MiXCR. This sample has fewer than 750,000 distinct CDR3 sequences; about 43% occur once, and the top ten carry more than 7%. The germline gives CDR1 SGHTA, CDR2 FQGTGA. This CDR3 spans 13 amino acids. A lack of ophthalmopathy progression within 18 months defined stable Graves' hyperthyroidism. Hyperthyroidism patients were newly diagnosed, had disease duration under 2 months, and were aged 18 to 65 years.

J is TRBJ2-7 and V is TRBV7-3; the D gene could be TRBD1 or TRBD2 (5 bases each). The J call may be incorrect, as the DNA end agrees better with TRBJ2-1. Sequences were obtained from peripheral blood or thyroid tissue (not recorded which). The sequence was collected from a woman between 18 and 29 years old with Graves' hyperthyroidism. The CDR3 nucleotides read TGTGCCAGCAGCCTGGGACGACTCAATGAGCAGTTCTTC. As protein: CASSLGRLNEQFF.